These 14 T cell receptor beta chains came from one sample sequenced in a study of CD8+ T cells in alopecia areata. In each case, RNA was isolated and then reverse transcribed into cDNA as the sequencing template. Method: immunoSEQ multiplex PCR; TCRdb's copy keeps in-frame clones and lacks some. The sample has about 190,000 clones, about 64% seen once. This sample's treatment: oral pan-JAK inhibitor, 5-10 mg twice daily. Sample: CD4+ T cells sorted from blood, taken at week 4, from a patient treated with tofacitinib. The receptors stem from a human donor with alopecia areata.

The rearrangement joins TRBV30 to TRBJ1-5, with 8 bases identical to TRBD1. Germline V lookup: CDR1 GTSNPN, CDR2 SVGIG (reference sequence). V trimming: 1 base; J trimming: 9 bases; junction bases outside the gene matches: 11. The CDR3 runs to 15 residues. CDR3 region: CAWSEQGEGMRPQHF. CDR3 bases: TGTGCCTGGAGTGAACAGGGGGAAGGAATGAGGCCCCAGCATTTT.

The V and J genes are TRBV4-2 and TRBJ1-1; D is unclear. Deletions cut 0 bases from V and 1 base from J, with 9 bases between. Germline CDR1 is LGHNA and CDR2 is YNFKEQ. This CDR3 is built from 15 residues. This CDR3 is CASSQDFYSNTEAFF. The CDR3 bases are TGTGCCAGCAGCCAAGATTTTTACTCGAACACTGAAGCTTTCTTT.

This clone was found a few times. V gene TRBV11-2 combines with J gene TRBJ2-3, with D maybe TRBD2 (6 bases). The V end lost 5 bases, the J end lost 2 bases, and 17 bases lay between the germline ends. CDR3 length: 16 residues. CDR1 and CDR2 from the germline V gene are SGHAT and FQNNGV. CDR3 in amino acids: CASSQGGDLYTDTQYF. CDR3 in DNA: TGTGCCAGCAGCCAAGGCGGGGACTTGTACACAGATACGCAGTATTTT.

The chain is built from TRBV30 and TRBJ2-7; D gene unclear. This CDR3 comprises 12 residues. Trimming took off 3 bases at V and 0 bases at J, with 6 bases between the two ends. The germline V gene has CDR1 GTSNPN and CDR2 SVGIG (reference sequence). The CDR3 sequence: CAWRRDSYEQYF. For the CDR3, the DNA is TGTGCCTGGAGGCGAGACTCCTACGAGCAGTACTTC.

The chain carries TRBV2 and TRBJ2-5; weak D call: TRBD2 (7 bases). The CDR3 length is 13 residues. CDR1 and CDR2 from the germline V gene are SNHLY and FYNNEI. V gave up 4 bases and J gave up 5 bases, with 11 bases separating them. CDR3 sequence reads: CASSAGGRETQYF. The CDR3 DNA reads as TGTGCCAGCAGTGCCGGGGGGCGGGAGACCCAGTACTTC.

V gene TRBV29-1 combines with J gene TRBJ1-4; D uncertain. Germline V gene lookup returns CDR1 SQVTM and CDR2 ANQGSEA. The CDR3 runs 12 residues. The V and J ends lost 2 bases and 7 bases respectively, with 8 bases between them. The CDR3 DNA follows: TGCAGCGTTGAACGTCAAGGTGAAAAACTGTTTTTT. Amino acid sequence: CSVERQGEKLFF.

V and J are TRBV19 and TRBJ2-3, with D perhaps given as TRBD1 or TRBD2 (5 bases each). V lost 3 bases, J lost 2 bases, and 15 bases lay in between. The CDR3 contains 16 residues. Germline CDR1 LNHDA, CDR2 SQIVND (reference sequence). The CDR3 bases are TGTGCCAGTAGTATGGCCTCGGGGACCACCACAGATACGCAGTATTTT. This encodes CASSMASGTTTDTQYF.

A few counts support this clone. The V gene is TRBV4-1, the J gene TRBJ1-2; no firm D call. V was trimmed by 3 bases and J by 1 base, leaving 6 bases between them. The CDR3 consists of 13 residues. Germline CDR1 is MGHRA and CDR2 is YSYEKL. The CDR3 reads CASSQDGNYGYTF. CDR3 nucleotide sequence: TGCGCCAGCAGCCAGGACGGTAACTATGGCTACACCTTC.

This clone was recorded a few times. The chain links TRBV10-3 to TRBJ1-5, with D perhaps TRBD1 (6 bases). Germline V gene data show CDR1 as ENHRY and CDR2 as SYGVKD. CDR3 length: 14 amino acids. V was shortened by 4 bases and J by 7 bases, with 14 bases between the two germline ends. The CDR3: CAISALQGGQPQHF. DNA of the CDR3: TGTGCCATCAGTGCCTTACAGGGAGGACAGCCCCAGCATTTT.

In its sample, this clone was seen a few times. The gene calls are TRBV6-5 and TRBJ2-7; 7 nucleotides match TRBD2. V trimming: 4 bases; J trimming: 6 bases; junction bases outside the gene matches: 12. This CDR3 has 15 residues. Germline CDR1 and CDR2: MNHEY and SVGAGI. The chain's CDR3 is CASSSPWMGGGEQYF. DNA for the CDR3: TGTGCCAGCAGTTCACCATGGATGGGGGGGGGCGAGCAGTACTTC.

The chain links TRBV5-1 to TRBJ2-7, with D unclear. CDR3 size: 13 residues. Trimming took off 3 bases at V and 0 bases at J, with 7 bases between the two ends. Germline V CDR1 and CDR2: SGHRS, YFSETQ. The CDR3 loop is CASSSLSSYEQYF. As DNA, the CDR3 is TGCGCCAGCAGCTCCTTGAGCTCCTACGAGCAGTACTTC.

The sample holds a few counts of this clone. In DNA form, the CDR3 reads TGTGCCATCAGTGAGTCTCCCCTAGATACGCAGTATTTT. This sequence encodes CAISESPLDTQYF. This rearrangement joins TRBV10-3 to TRBJ2-3, with D unclear. The CDR3 runs to 13 residues. Looked up from germline, CDR1 is ENHRY and CDR2 is SYGVKD. Trimming shortened V by 0 bases and J by 5 bases, and 6 bases separated the two germline ends.

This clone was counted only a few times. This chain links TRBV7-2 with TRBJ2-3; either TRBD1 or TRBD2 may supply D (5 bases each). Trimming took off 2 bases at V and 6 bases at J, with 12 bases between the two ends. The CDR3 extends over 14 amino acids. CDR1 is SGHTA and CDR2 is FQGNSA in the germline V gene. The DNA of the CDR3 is TGTGCCAGCAGCTTAAAGGGACGTGACGATACGCAGTATTTT. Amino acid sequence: CASSLKGRDDTQYF.

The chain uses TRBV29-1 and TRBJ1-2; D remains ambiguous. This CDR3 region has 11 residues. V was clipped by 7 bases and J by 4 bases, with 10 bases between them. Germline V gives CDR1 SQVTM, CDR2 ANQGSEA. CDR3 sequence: CSGGWGYGYTF. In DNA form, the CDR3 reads TGCAGCGGAGGATGGGGCTATGGCTACACCTTC.